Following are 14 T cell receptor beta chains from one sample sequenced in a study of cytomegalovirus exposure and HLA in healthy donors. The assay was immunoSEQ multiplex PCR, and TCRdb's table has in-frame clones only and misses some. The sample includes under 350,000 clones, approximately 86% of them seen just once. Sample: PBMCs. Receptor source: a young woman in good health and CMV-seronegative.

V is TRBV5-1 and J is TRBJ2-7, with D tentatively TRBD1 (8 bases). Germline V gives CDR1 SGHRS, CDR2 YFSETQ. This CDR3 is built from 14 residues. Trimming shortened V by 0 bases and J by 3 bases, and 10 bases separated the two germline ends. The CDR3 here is CASSLDRGGYEQYF. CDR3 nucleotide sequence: TGCGCCAGCAGCTTGGACAGGGGGGGCTACGAGCAGTACTTC.

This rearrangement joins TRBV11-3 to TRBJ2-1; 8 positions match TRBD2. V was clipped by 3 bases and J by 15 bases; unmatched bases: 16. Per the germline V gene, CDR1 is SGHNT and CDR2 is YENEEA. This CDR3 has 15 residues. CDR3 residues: CASSFSGTSLRAVFF. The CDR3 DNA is TGTGCCAGCAGCTTCTCCGGGACTAGTCTTCGAGCAGTGTTCTTC. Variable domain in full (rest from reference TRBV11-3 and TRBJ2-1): EAGVVQSPRYKIIEKKQPVAFWCNPISGHNTLYWYLQNLGQGPELLIRYENEEAVDDSQLPKDRFSAERLKGVDSTLKIQPAELGDSAVYLCASSFSGTSLRAVFFGPGTRLTVL.

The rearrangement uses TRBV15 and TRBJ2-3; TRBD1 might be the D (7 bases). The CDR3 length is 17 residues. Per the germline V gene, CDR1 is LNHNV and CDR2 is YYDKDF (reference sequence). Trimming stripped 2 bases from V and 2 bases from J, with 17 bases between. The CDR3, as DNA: TGTGCCACCAGCAGATTAGGAGGGGGCTATTTCACAGATACGCAGTATTTT. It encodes CATSRLGGGYFTDTQYF.

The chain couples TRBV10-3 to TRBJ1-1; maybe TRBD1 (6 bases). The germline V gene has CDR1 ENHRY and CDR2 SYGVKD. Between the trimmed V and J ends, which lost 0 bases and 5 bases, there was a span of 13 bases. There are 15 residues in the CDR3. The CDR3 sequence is CAISESAGEETEAFF. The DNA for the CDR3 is TGTGCCATCAGTGAGTCTGCAGGGGAAGAGACTGAAGCTTTCTTT.

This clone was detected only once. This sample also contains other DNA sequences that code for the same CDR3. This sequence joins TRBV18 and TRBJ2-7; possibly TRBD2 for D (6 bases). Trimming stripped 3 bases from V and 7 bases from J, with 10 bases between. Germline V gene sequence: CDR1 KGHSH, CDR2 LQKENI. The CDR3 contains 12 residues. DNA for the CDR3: TGTGCCAGCTCACCCGGGAGTTATGAGCAGTACTTC. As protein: CASSPGSYEQYF.

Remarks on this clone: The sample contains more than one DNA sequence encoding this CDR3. In DNA, the CDR3 is TGCGCCAGCAGCTTGGGAGGGGGTGGCACTGAAGCTTTCTTT. Protein sequence: CASSLGGGGTEAFF. The rearrangement joins TRBV5-1 to TRBJ1-1, with D perhaps TRBD1 (6 bases). The CDR3 runs to 14 residues. CDR1 and CDR2 (germline): SGHRS, YFSETQ. V lost 0 bases, J lost 4 bases, and 10 bases lay in between.

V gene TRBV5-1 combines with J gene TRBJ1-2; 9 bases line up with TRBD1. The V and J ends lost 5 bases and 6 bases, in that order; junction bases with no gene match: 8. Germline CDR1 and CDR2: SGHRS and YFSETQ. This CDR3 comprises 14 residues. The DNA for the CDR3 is TGCGCCAGCAGTTCGTCCCGGGACAGGGATGGCTACACCTTC. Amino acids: CASSSSRDRDGYTF.

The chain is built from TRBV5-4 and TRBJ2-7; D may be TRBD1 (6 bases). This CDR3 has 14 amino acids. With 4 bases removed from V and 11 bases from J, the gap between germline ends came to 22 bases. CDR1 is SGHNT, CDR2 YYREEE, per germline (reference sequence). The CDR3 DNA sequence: TGTGCCAGCAGCCCGCCAACAGGGACGGGAAGGGAGTACTTC. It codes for CASSPPTGTGREYF.

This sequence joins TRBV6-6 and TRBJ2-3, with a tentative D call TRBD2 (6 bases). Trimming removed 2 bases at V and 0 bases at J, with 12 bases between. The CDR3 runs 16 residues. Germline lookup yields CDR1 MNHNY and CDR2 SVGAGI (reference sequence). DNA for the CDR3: TGTGCCAGCAGTTACGGCTGGGACTTCAGCACAGATACGCAGTATTTT. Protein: CASSYGWDFSTDTQYF.

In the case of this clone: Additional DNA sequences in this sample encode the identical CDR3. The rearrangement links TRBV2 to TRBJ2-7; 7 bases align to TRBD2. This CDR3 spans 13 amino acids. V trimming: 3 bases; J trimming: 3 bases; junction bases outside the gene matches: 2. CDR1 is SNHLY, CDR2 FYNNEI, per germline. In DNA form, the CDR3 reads TGTGCCAGCAGTGAGGGCGGGAGCTACGAGCAGTACTTC. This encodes CASSEGGSYEQYF.

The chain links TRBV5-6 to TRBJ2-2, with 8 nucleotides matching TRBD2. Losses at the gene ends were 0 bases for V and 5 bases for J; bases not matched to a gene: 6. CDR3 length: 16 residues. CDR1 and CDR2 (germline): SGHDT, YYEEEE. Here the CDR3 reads CASSLGPGGLTGELFF. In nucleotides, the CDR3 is TGTGCCAGCAGCTTGGGGCCGGGAGGGCTTACCGGGGAGCTGTTTTTT.

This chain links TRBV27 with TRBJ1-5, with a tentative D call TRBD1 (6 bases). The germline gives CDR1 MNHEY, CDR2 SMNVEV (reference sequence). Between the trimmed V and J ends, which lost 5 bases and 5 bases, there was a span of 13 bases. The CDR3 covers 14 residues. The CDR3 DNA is TGTGCCAGCAGTCCACTGGACAGAGATCAGCCCCAGCATTTT. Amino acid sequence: CASSPLDRDQPQHF.

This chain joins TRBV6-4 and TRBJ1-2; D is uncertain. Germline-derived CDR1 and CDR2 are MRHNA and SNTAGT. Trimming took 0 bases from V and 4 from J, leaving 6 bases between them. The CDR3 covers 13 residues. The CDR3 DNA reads TGTGCCAGCAGTGACTCCAACTCCTATGGCTACACCTTC. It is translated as CASSDSNSYGYTF.

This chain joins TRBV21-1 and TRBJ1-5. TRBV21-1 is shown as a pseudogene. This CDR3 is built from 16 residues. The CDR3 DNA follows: TGTGCCAGCAGCCCCCCCGCGGCGGAAAGCAATCAGCCCCAGCATTTT. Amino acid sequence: CASSPPAAESNQPQHF.